This TCR beta chain came from a study of blood T cells in healthy people across ages. The use of a sample-barcoded 5' primer and a J-beta primer mix characterized a second PCR of roughly 6 to 12 cycles. Each CDR3 protein gets one entry after TCRdb re-called the 5' RACE reads with MiXCR. The sample gives roughly 2 million distinct CDR3 sequences, about 50% of which show up once; about 2.1% is in the top ten. Each individual donor underwent a draw of approximately 10 milliliters of peripheral blood. This CDR3 contains 17 residues. The germline gives CDR1 MGHRA, CDR2 YSYEKL. V shed 5 bases and J shed 1 base, with 17 bases lying between them. Broader study findings: It was held that the diversity estimates obtained from one million T cells were underestimates. Because sorting was not performed, PBMCs prevented conclusive naive versus antigen-experienced comparison.

Note on this clonotype: The antigen is not known.

The origin of this receptor is a woman aged 40 to 50 in good health. The chain carries TRBV4-1 and TRBJ2-2; D gene uncertain. Input material: blood. CDR3 DNA: TGCGCCAGCAGCGAAAGACTTGTGACCAAGAACACCGGGGAGCTGTTTTTT. Protein product: CASSERLVTKNTGELFF.